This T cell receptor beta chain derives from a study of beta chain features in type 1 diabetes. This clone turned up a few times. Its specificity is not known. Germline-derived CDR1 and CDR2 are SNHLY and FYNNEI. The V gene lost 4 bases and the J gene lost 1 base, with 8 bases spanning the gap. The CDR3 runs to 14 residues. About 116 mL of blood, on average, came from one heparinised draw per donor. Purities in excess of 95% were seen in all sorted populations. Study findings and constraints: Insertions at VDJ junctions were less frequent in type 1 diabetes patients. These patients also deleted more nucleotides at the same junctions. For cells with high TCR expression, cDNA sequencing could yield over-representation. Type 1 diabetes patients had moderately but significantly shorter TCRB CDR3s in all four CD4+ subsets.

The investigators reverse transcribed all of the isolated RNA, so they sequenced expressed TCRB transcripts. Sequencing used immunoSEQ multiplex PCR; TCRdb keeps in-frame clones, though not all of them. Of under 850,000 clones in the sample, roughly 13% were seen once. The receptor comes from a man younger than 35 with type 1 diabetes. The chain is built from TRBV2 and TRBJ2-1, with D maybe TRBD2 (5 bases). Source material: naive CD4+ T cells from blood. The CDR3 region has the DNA TGTGCCAGCAGTGCACGGGGTTCCTACAATGAGCAGTTCTTC. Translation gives CASSARGSYNEQFF.